This TCR beta chain emerged from a study of control samples from healthy donors and cancer patients. The germline V and J ends were trimmed by 5 bases and 6 bases, with 12 bases remaining between them. In germline, CDR1 is LNHDA, CDR2 SQIVND (reference sequence). The CDR3 contains 13 residues. Libraries were prepared by immunoSEQ multiplex PCR; TCRdb keeps only in-frame clonotypes and omits some of them. In the table there are some 79,000 clones, about 90% of which are singletons. The sample taken for sequencing was blood. The sequence came from a woman aged 50 to 60 in good health. The rearrangement links TRBV19 to TRBJ2-3, with D hard to call. The CDR3 coding sequence is TGTGCCAGTAGTCTCTCATTTCGCGATACGCAGTATTTT. The encoded protein is CASSLSFRDTQYF.